These T cell receptor beta chains were read from a single sample in a study of blood T cells in healthy people across ages. TCRdb ran MiXCR on the 5' RACE reads and lists one entry per CDR3 protein. Of over a million distinct CDR3 sequences listed, roughly 64% are singletons. Sequenced material: blood. The source of these receptors is a man aged 18-30 years in good health. The conserved cysteine and the conserved F or W are not part of the CDR3 here. Size tells how often a clone was seen (once, few, many) or the class of an expanded clone, and some rows leave it out.

>.|TRBV4-1
ASSPPSLRGRNEKLF
>.|TRBV10-2
ASSVVGGGAVNTEAF
>.|TRBV5-5
ASSLQAGEIYEQY
>.|TRBV21-1
ASSKELREPLGEETQY
>.|TRBV12-3/TRBV12-4
ASSRYLNTEAF
>few|TRBV4-2
ASSQDRGKGTDTQY
>.|TRBV4-3
ASSLRQERTDTQY
>many|TRBV3-1
ASSQGSGANVLT
>.|TRBV29-1
SVNDREWSEAF
>.|TRBV28
ASSLSGRGDEAF